A selection of T cell receptor beta chains follows, all from one sample in a study of control samples from healthy donors and cancer patients. The table came from immunoSEQ multiplex PCR; TCRdb's copy has only in-frame clones and leaves some out. The sample includes hundreds of thousands of clones, around 79% of them seen just once. Sequencing input: PBMCs. The receptors come from a woman aged 55-70 years with lung cancer. Both conserved end residues are part of each CDR3. The D gene is left open where the match is weak. Expanded clones are given a class, and other clones once, few, many or no size at all.

D,J,V,size,DNA,CDR3
TRBD2,TRBJ2-5,TRBV12-5,few,TGTGCTAGTGCCCAGGGAGGGGAGACCCAGTACTTC,CASAQGGETQYF
-,TRBJ1-5,TRBV28,-,TGTGCCAGCAGTTTTTCAGGGTTTGTGGGAAATCAGCCCCAGCATTTT,CASSFSGFVGNQPQHF
-,TRBJ2-1,TRBV18,-,TGTGCCAGCTCACCACGCGTATACAATGAGCAGTTCTTC,CASSPRVYNEQFF
-,TRBJ2-3,TRBV12-2,-,TGTGCAAGTCGCCCGGGGACTAGCGAAAGCACAGATACGCAGTATTTT,CASRPGTSESTDTQYF
-,TRBJ2-6,TRBV2,-,TGTGCCAGCACGCCGGAAGGACTAAGTTTTGGGGCCAACGTCCTGACTTTC,CASTPEGLSFGANVLTF
-,TRBJ2-1,TRBV5-1,-,TGCGCCAGCAGCTCCGGTGTTCATGAGCAGTTCTTC,CASSSGVHEQFF
TRBD1,TRBJ2-1,TRBV7-8,-,TGTGCCAGCATGTCCGAAGGGACAGACTACAATGAGCAGTTCTTC,CASMSEGTDYNEQFF
-,TRBJ2-6,TRBV7-9,-,TGTGCCAGCAGCCACAGGGCTGGGGCCAACGTCCTGACTTTC,CASSHRAGANVLTF
-,TRBJ1-1,TRBV5-6,-,TGTGCCAGCAGCTTGACCTTGACCGGGAACACTGAAGCTTTCTTT,CASSLTLTGNTEAFF
-,TRBJ2-7,TRBV5-1,-,TGCGCCAGCAGTTCAGGAGGGGCCCCCTACGAGCAGTACTTC,CASSSGGAPYEQYF
TRBD2,TRBJ2-1,TRBV27,-,TGTGCCAGCAGGCTAGCGGGAGTTGGAAATGAGCAGTTCTTC,CASRLAGVGNEQFF
-,TRBJ2-3,TRBV5-1,-,TGCGCCAGCAGCTTGGGGGTAGCGCCAGATACGCAGTATTTT,CASSLGVAPDTQYF
-,TRBJ2-7,TRBV12-5,-,TGTGCTAGTGGTCCACGCAGGGCGCTTGGATACGAGCAGTACTTC,CASGPRRALGYEQYF
TRBD2,TRBJ2-1,TRBV3-1/TRBV3-2,-,TGTGCCAGCAGCCAAGATCCGTCGGGGGGGTACAATGAGCAGTTCTTC,CASSQDPSGGYNEQFF
-,TRBJ2-2,TRBV19,-,TGTGCCAGTAGTATAGGGGTAATGGGGGCCCCGAACACCGGGGAGCTGTTTTTT,CASSIGVMGAPNTGELFF
-,TRBJ1-4,TRBV5-1,-,TGCGCCAGCAAGGGTCGACCCGACCCCGGAGGCGCAACTAATGAAAAACTGTTTTTT,CASKGRPDPGGATNEKLFF
-,TRBJ2-2,TRBV7-3,-,TGTGCCAGCAGCTTTAACAGTCGAGGCACCGGGGAGCTGTTTTTT,CASSFNSRGTGELFF
TRBD1,TRBJ1-1,TRBV2,few,TGTGCCAGCAGTACCCAGGGGGCGGACACTGAAGCTTTCTTT,CASSTQGADTEAFF
TRBD1,TRBJ2-1,TRBV14,-,TGTGCCAGCAGCCATCGCACAGGGGGAAGTGAGCAGTTCTTC,CASSHRTGGSEQFF
-,TRBJ2-3,TRBV9,-,TGTGCCAGCAGCGTTAGGATCTCTATTGGCGGAGATACGCAGTATTTT,CASSVRISIGGDTQYF
-,TRBJ1-4,TRBV9,few,TGTGCCAGCAGCGTAGCTGGGGGCGCGTTCGGAGAAAAACTGTTTTTT,CASSVAGGAFGEKLFF
-,TRBJ2-5,TRBV28,once,TGTGCCAGCAGTGGCGCACAGGAGACCCAGTACTTC,CASSGAQETQYF
TRBD2,TRBJ2-3,TRBV7-3,-,TGTGCCAGCAGCCCAAGGACTAGCGCGGGCACAGATACGCAGTATTTT,CASSPRTSAGTDTQYF
-,TRBJ1-5,TRBV4-1,-,TGCGCCAGCAGCCAAGATCGGCCAGGCAATCAGCCCCAGCATTTT,CASSQDRPGNQPQHF
TRBD1,TRBJ1-6,TRBV2,-,TGTGCCAGCAGTGTTGGGACAGGGCTTAATTCACCCCTCCACTTT,CASSVGTGLNSPLHF
-,TRBJ1-4,TRBV3-1/TRBV3-2,-,TGTGCCAGCAGCCCCGGACAGAGCGCAACTAATGAAAAACTGTTTTTT,CASSPGQSATNEKLFF
-,TRBJ2-1,TRBV11-2,-,TGTGCCAGCAGTTCACAACTTCTTGAGCAGTTCTTC,CASSSQLLEQFF
-,TRBJ1-1,TRBV20-1,-,TGCAGTGCTAAAGGGCCCACTGAAGCTTTCTTT,CSAKGPTEAFF
TRBD1,TRBJ1-1,TRBV5-1,-,TGCGCCAGCACCGACAGAGGGGGCTCTGGCACTGAAGCTTTCTTT,CASTDRGGSGTEAFF
TRBD2,TRBJ2-5,TRBV19,-,TGTGCCAGTAGTATAATGGGACTAGCGGAAGAGACCCAGTACTTC,CASSIMGLAEETQYF
-,TRBJ1-1,TRBV27,-,TGTGCCAGCAGTCCAACCAGGGGAAGGGGGACTGAAGCTTTCTTT,CASSPTRGRGTEAFF
-,TRBJ1-1,TRBV28,once,TGTGCCAGCAGTTCAATTGGGGCCGCTGAGGGACCCGCTGAAGCTTTCTTT,CASSSIGAAEGPAEAFF
-,TRBJ2-1,TRBV19,-,TGTGCCAGTAGTTTTCTAGGTAATGAGCAGTTCTTC,CASSFLGNEQFF
-,TRBJ1-1,TRBV19,-,TGTGCCAGTAGTCTGGTTAGTGATTGGAACACTGAAGCTTTCTTT,CASSLVSDWNTEAFF
-,TRBJ1-6,TRBV21-1,-,TGTGCCAGCAGACACTTCCCGAGCTCCTATAATTCACCCCTCCACTTT,CASRHFPSSYNSPLHF
TRBD2,TRBJ2-1,TRBV3-1/TRBV3-2,-,TGTGCCAGCAGCCAAGAGACTAGCGGGAGGGCCCATTCCTACAATGAGCAGTTCTTC,CASSQETSGRAHSYNEQFF
TRBD2,TRBJ2-3,TRBV4-1,-,TGCGCCAGCAGCCAAGGAGCGGGAGGGCCGGATACGCAGTATTTT,CASSQGAGGPDTQYF
-,TRBJ2-3,TRBV21-1,-,TGTGCCAGCAACCTGGGACTAGCGGGAGGAAGCACAGATACGCAGTATTTT,CASNLGLAGGSTDTQYF
-,TRBJ2-1,TRBV1,-,TGCACCAGCAGCCAAGATTCGGCTAGCGGGGGGGGGAATGAGCAGTTCTTC,CTSSQDSASGGGNEQFF
-,TRBJ2-1,TRBV4-1,-,TGCGCCAGCAGCCAAGAAAGCGGGACAGATGAGCAGTTCTTC,CASSQESGTDEQFF
-,TRBJ1-2,TRBV20-1,-,TGCAGTGCTCCGACAGGCAGCTACACCTTC,CSAPTGSYTF
-,TRBJ1-6,TRBV19,-,TGTGCCAGTAGGAACAGTAATTCACCCCTCCACTTT,CASRNSNSPLHF
-,TRBJ2-7,TRBV6-5,-,TGTGCCGGACAACCTTCAAGCTCCTACGAGCAGTACTTC,CAGQPSSSYEQYF
-,TRBJ1-1,TRBV9,-,TGTGCCAGCAGCGTCGGGTTCGGGGTGGGCCCTGAAGCTTTCTTT,CASSVGFGVGPEAFF
TRBD1,TRBJ2-7,TRBV5-6,once,TGTGCCAGCAGCGCGAGAGGGACAGGGAAGACCGAGCAGTACTTC,CASSARGTGKTEQYF
TRBD1,TRBJ2-5,TRBV10-1,-,TGCGCCAGCAGTGAAGGGACAGGGCACTTC,CASSEGTGHF
-,TRBJ1-1,TRBV28,-,TGTGCCAGCAGTCAACAGGGTGACACTGAAGCTTTCTTT,CASSQQGDTEAFF